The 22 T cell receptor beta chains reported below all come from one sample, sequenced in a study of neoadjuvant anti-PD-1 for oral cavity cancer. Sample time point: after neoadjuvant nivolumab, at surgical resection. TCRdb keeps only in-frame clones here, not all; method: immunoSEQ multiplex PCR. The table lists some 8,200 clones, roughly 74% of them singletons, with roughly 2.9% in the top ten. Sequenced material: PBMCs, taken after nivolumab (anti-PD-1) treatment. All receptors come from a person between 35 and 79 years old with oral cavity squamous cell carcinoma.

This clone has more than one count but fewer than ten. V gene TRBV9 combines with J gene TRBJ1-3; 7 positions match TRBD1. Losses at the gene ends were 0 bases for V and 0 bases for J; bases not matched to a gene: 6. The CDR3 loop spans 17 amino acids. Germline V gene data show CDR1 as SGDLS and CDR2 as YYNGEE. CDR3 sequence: CASSVVDTGDSGNTIYF. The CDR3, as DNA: TGTGCCAGCAGCGTAGTGGATACAGGGGACTCTGGAAACACCATATATTTT.

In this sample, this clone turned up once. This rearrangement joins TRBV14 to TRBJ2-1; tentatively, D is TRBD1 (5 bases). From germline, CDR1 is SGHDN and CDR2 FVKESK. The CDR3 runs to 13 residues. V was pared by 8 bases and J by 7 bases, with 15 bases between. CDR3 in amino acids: CASGQGLGNEQFF. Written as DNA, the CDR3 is TGTGCCAGCGGGCAGGGTCTTGGTAATGAGCAGTTCTTC.

The CDR3 sequence: CASSAGQDTEAFF. CDR3 nucleotides: TGCGCCAGCAGCGCGGGACAGGACACTGAAGCTTTCTTT. This chain uses TRBV4-3 with TRBJ1-1; TRBD1 agrees at 8 bases. The CDR3 loop spans 13 amino acids. V shed 5 bases and J 3 bases; nucleotides not matched to a gene: 2. Germline V gene lookup returns CDR1 LGHNA and CDR2 YSLEER.

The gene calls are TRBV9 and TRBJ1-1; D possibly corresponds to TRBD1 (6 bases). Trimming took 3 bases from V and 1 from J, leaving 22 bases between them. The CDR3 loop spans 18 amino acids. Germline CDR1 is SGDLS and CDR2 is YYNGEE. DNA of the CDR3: TGTGCCAGCAGCGCCGAGGAGGGCAAACAGGGAAGGAACACTGAAGCTTTCTTT. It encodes CASSAEEGKQGRNTEAFF.

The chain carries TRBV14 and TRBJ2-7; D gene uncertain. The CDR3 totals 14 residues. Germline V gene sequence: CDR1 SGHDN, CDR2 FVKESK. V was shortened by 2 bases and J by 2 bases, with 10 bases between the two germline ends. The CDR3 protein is CASSQYTRAYEQYF. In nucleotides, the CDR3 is TGTGCCAGCAGCCAATACACCAGAGCCTACGAGCAGTACTTC. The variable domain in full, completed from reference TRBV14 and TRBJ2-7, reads EAGVTQFPSHSVIEKGQTVTLRCDPISGHDNLYWYRRVMGKEIKFLLHFVKESKQDESGMPNNRFLAERTGGTYSTLKVQPAELEDSGVYFCASSQYTRAYEQYFGPGTRLTVT.

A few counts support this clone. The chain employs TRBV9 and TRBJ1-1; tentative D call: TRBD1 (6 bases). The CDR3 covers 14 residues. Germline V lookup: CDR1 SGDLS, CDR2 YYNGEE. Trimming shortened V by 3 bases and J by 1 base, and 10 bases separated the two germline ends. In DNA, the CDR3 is TGTGCCAGCAGCGCCCAACAGGGGAACACTGAAGCTTTCTTT. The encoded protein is CASSAQQGNTEAFF.

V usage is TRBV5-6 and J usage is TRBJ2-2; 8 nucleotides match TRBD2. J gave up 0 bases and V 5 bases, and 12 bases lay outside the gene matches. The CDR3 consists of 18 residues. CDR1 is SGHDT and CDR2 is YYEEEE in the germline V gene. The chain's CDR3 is CASSSISLAGTNTGELFF. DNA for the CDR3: TGTGCCAGCAGTTCTATCTCGCTAGCGGGTACGAACACCGGGGAGCTGTTTTTT.

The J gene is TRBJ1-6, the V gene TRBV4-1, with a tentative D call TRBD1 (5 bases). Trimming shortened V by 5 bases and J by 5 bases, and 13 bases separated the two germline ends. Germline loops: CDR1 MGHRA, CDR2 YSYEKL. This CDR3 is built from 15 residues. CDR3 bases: TGCGCCAGCAGCGGGCGAGGGGCTGATAATTCACCCCTCCACTTT. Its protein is CASSGRGADNSPLHF.

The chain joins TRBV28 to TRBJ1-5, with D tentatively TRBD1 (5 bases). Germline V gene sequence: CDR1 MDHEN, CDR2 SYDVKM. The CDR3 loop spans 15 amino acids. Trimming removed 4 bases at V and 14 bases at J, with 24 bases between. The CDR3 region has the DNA TGTGCCAGCAGTTCCCCCCAGGGCGGGATCCCCTTTGAGCATTTT. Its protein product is CASSSPQGGIPFEHF. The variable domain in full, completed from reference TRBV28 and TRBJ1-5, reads DVKVTQSSRYLVKRTGEKVFLECVQDMDHENMFWYRQDPGLGLRLIYFSYDVKMKEKGDIPEGYSVSREKKERFSLILESASTNQTSMYLCASSSPQGGIPFEHFGDGTRLSIL.

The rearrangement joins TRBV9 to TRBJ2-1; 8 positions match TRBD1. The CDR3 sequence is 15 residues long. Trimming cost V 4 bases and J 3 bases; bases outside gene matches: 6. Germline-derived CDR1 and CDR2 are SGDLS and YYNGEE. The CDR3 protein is CASSPGQVLYNEQFF. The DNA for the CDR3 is TGTGCCAGCAGCCCGGGACAGGTCCTCTACAATGAGCAGTTCTTC.

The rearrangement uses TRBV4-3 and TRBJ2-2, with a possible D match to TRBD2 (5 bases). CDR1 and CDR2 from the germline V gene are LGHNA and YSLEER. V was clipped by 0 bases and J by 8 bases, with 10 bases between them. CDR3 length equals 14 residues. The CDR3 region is CASSQDAGAGELFF. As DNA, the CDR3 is TGCGCCAGCAGCCAAGATGCGGGCGCGGGGGAGCTGTTTTTT.

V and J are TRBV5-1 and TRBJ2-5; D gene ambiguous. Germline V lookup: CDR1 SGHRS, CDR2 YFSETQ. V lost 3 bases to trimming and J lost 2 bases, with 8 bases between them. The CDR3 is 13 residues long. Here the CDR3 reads CASSWRSQETQYF. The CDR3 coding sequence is TGCGCCAGCAGCTGGCGGAGTCAAGAGACCCAGTACTTC. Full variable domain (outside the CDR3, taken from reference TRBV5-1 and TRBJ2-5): KAGVTQTPRYLIKTRGQQVTLSCSPISGHRSVSWYQQTPGQGLQFLFEYFSETQRNKGNFPGRFSGRQFSNSRSEMNVSTLELGDSALYLCASSWRSQETQYFGPGTRLLVL.

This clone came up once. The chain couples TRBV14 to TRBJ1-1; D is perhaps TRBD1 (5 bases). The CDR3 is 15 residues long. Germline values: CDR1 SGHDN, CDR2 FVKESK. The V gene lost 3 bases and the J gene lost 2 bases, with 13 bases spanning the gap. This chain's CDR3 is CASSQLGHLNTEAFF. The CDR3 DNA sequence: TGTGCCAGCAGCCAGCTCGGACACCTAAACACTGAAGCTTTCTTT.

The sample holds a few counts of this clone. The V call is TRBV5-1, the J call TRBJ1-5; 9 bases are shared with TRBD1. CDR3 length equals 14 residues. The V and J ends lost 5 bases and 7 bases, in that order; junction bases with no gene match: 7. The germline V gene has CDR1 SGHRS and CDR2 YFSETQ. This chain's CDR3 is CASSPGQGGQPQHF. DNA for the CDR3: TGCGCCAGCAGTCCGGGACAGGGTGGCCAGCCCCAGCATTTT.

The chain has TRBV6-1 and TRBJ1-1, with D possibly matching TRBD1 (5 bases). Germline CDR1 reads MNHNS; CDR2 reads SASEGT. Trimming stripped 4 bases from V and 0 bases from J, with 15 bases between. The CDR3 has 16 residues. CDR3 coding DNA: TGTGCCAGCAGTGGATCTGCGGGACCAGTGAACACTGAAGCTTTCTTT. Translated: CASSGSAGPVNTEAFF.

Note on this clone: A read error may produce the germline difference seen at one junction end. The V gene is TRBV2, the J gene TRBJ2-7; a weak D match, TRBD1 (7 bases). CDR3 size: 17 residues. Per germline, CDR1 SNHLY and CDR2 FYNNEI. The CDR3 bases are TGTGCCGGCAGTGTAGGGGGCCGGGGACTTGTTGCCTACGAGCAGTACTTC. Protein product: CAGSVGGRGLVAYEQYF.

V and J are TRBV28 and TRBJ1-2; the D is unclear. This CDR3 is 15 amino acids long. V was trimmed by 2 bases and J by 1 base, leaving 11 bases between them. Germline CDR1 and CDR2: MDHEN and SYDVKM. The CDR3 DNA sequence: TGTGCCAGCAGTTTACCGGTCGCCAGTAACTATGGCTACACCTTC. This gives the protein CASSLPVASNYGYTF.

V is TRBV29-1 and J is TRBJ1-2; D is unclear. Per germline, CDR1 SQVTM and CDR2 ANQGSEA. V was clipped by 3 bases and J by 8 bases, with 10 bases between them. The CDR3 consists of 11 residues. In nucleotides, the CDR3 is TGCAGCGTTGAGGGCCCCCGCGGCTACACCTTC. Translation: CSVEGPRGYTF.

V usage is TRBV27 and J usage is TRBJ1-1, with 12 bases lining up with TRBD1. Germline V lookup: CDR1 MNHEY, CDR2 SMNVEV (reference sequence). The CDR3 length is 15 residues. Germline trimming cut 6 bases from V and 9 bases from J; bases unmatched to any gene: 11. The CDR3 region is CASSPTTRDRGQAFF. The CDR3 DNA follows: TGTGCCAGCAGCCCTACGACCAGGGACAGGGGGCAAGCTTTCTTT.

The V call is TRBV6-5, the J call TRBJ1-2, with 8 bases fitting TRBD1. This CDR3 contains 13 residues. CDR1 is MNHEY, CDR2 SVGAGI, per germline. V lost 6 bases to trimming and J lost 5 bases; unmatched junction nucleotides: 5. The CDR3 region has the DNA TGTGCCAGCAGCCAGGGGGCGCGGTATGGCTACACCTTC. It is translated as CASSQGARYGYTF.

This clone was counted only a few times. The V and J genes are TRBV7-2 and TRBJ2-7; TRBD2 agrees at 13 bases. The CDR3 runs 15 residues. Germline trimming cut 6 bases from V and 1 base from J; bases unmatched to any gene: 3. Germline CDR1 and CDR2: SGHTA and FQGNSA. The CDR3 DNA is TGTGCCAGCAGAACGGGACTAGCGGGGTCCTACGAGCAGTACTTC. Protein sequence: CASRTGLAGSYEQYF.

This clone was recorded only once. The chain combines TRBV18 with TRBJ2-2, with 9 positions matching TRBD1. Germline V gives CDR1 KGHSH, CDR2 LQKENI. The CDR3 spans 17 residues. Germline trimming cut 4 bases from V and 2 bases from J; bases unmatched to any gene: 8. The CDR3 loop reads CASSRRPGQGNTGELFF. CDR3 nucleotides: TGTGCCAGCTCACGACGGCCGGGACAGGGTAACACCGGGGAGCTGTTTTTT. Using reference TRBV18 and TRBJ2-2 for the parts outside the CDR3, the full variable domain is NAGVMQNPRHLVRRRGQEARLRCSPMKGHSHVYWYRQLPEEGLKFMVYLQKENIIDESGMPKERFSAEFPKEGPSILRIQQVVRGDSAAYFCASSRRPGQGNTGELFFGEGSRLTVL.